This TCR beta chain was observed in a study of blood T cell repertoires in COVID-19. Across the whole study: There were acute and convalescent COVID-19 samples, and they came from the United States, Italy and Spain. From T cells, B-cell-depleted T cells, or PBMCs came the material, which was cDNA or gDNA.

A single count supports this clone. Source study methods: For nucleated cells, counts were estimated from reference gene primer amplification. TCRdb keeps only in-frame clones here, not all; method: immunoSEQ multiplex PCR. That table furnishes V, J and clone size, whereas the DNA furnished D and trimming. The table has around 250,000 clones, 85% to 90% seen once. Cohort placement rested on clinical history that participants reported themselves. The CDR3 runs to 16 residues. Trimming cost V 0 bases and J 4 bases, with 15 bases left between them. CDR1 LGHNT and CDR2 FRNRAP come from the germline V gene.

The sequenced material came from PBMCs or T cells enriched from blood (not recorded which). The J gene is TRBJ1-2, the V gene TRBV12-5; the D gene is possibly TRBD1 (5 bases). This sequence originates from a man aged 45-60 years who had been exposed to COVID-19. This CDR3 is CASGLVPPRASYGYTF. The CDR3, as DNA: TGTGCTAGTGGTTTGGTACCCCCCAGGGCCTCCTATGGCTACACCTTC.